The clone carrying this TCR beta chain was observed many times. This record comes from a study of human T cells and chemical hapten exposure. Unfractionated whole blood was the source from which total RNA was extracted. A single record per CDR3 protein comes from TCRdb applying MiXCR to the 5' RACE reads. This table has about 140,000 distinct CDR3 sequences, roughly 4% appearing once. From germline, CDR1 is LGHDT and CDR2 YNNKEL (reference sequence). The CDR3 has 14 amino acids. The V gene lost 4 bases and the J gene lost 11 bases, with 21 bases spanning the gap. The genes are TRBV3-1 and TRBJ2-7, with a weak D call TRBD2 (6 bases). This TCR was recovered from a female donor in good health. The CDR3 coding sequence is TGTGCCAGCAGCCCAAGAAGAACAGGACGGAGGGAGTACTTC. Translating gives CASSPRRTGRREYF.